Here is one T cell receptor beta chain with its context. The data originate from a study of blood T cell repertoires in COVID-19. For the study at large: PBMCs, B-cell-depleted T cells, or T cells were the source of the cDNA or gDNA that made up the material.

Trimming removed 3 bases from V and 8 bases from J, with 13 bases in between. CDR1 and CDR2 from the germline V gene are GTSNPN and SVGIG (reference sequence). This CDR3 contains 12 residues. Libraries were prepared by immunoSEQ multiplex PCR; TCRdb keeps only in-frame clonotypes and omits some of them. The table includes fewer than 400,000 clones, around 90% detected once. V and J are TRBV30 and TRBJ1-2; D remains ambiguous. The sequencing input was PBMCs or T cells enriched from blood (not recorded which). The clonotype was recovered from a woman aged 30 to 39 who had recovered from COVID-19. DNA of the CDR3: TGTGCCTGGAGAAAACTCACGAGGGGCTACACCTTC. It yields the protein CAWRKLTRGYTF.